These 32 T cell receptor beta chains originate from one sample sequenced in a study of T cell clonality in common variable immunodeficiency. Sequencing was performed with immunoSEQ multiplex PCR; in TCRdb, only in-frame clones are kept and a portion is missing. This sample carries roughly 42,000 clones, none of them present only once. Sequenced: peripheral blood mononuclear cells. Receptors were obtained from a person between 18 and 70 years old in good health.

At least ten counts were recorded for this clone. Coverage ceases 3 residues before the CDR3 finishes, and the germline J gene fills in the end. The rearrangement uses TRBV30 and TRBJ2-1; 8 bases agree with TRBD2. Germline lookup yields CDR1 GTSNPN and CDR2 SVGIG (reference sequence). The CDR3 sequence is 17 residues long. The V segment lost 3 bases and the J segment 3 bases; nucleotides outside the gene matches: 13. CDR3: CAWSVRDGSGGYNEQFF. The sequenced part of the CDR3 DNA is TGTGCCTGGAGCGTACGGGATGGGAGCGGGGGCTACAATGAG.

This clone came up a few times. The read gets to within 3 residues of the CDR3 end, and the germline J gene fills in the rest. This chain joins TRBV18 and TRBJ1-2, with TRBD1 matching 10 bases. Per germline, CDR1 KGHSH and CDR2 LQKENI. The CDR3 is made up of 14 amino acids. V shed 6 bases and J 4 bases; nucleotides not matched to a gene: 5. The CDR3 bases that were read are TGTGCCAGCTCTCAGACAGGGGGCGGCTATGGC. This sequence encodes CASSQTGGGYG. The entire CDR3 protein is CASSQTGGGYGYTF. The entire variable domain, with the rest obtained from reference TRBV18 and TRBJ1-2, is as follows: NAGVMQNPRHLVRRRGQEARLRCSPMKGHSHVYWYRQLPEEGLKFMVYLQKENIIDESGMPKERFSAEFPKEGPSILRIQQVVRGDSAAYFCASSQTGGGYGYTFGSGTRLTVV.

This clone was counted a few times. CDR3 protein: CSAPGQRYGYTF. CDR3 bases read: TGCAGTGCCCCGGGACAGCGCTATGGC. V and J are TRBV20-1 and TRBJ1-2; TRBD1 agrees at 7 bases. The DNA ends 3 residues before the CDR3 does, and the rest of the CDR3 is filled in from the germline J gene. Per the germline V gene, CDR1 is DFQATT and CDR2 is SNEGSKA (reference sequence). This CDR3 comprises 12 residues. After removal of 6 bases from V and 4 bases from J, the junction contained 5 bases not matched to a gene.

The sequenced part of the CDR3 DNA is TGTGCCAGCACGACAGGAACGAACACCGGGGAG. Translated, it gives CASTTGTNTGE. The entire CDR3 protein reads CASTTGTNTGELFF. The V gene is TRBV25-1, the J gene TRBJ2-2; D might be TRBD1 (6 bases). The read terminates 3 residues ahead of where the CDR3 ends, so the germline J gene completes it. The germline gives CDR1 MGHDK, CDR2 SYGVNS. The ends were cut back, 7 bases at V and 0 bases at J, with 9 bases in the middle. The CDR3 consists of 14 residues. Using reference TRBV25-1 and TRBJ2-2 for the parts outside the CDR3, the full variable domain is EADIYQTPRYLVIGTGKKITLECSQTMGHDKMYWYQQDPGMELHLIHYSYGVNSTEKGDLSSESTVSRIRTEHFPLTLESARPSHTSQYLCASTTGTNTGELFFGEGSRLTVL.

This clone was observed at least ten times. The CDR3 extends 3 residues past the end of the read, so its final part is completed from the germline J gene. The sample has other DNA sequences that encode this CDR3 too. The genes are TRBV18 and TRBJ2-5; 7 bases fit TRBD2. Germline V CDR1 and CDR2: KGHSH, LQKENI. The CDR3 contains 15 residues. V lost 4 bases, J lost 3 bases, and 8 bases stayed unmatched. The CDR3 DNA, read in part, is TGTGCCAGCTCACGTGAACTAAGCGGGGAAGAGACC. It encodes CASSRELSGEET. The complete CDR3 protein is CASSRELSGEETQYF.

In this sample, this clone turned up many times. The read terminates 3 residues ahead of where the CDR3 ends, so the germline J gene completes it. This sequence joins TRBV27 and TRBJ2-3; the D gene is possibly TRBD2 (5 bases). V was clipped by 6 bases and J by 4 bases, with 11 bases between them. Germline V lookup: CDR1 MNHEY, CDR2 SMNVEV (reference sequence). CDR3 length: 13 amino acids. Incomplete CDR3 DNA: TGTGCCAGCAGCGTCTATAGCGCAGATACG. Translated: CASSVYSADT. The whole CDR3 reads CASSVYSADTQYF.

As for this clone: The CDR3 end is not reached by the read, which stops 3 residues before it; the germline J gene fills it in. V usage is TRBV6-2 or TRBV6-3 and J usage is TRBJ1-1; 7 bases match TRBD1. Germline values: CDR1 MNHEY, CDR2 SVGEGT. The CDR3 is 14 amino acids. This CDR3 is CASRGGGSNYEAFF. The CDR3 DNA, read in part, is TGTGCCAGCAGGGGAGGGGGCAGTAACTACGAA.

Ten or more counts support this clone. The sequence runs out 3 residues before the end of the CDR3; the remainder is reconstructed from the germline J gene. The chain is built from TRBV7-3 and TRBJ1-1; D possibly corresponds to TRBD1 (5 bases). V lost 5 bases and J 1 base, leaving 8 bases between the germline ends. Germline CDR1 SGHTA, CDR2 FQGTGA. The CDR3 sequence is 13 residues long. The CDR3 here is CASSTGQNTEAFF. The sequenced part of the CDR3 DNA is TGTGCCAGCAGCACAGGACAGAACACTGAA.

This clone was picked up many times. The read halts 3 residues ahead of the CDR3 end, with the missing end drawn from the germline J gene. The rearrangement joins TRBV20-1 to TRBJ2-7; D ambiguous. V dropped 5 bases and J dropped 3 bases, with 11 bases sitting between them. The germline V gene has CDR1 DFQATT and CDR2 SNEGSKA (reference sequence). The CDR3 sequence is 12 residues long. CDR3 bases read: TGCAGTGCTTCCAGGTTCCGCTACGAG. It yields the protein CSASRFRYE. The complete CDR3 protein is CSASRFRYEQYF.

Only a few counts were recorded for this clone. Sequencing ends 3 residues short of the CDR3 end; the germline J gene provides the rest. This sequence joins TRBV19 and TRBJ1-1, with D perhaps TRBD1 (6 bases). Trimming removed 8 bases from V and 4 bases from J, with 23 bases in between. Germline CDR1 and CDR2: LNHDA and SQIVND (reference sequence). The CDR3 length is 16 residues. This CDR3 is CASLGAQGTSSTEAFF. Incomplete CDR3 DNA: TGTGCCAGTCTAGGGGCACAGGGTACCTCGAGCACTGAA.

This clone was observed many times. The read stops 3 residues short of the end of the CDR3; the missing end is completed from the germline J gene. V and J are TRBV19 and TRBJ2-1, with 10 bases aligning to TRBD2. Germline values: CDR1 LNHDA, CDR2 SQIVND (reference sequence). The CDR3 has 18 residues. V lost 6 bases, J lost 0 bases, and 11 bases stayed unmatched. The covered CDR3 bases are TGTGCCAGTAGCCGGTCTAGCGGGAGCCCTAGCTCCTACAATGAG. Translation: CASSRSSGSPSSYNE. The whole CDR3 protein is CASSRSSGSPSSYNEQFF.

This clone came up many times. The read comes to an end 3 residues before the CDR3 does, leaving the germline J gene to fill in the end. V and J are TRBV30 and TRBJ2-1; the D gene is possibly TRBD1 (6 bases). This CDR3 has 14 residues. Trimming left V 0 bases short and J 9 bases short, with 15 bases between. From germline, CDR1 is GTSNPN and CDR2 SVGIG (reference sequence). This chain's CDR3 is CAWSVIQGSGEQFF. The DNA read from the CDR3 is TGTGCCTGGAGTGTAATCCAGGGGTCCGGTGAG. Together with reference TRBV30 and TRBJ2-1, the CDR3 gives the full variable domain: SQTIHQWPATLVQPVGSPLSLECTVEGTSNPNLYWYRQAAGRGLQLLFYSVGIGQISSEVPQNLSASRPQDRQFILSSKKLLLSDSGFYLCAWSVIQGSGEQFFGPGTRLTVL.

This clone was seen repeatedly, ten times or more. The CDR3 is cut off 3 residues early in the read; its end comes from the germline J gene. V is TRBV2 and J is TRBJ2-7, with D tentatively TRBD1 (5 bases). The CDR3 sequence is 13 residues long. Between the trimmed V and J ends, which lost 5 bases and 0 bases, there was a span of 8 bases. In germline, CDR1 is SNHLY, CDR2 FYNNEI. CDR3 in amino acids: CASSRQSSYEQYF. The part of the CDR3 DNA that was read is TGTGCCAGCAGTCGACAGAGCTCCTACGAG.

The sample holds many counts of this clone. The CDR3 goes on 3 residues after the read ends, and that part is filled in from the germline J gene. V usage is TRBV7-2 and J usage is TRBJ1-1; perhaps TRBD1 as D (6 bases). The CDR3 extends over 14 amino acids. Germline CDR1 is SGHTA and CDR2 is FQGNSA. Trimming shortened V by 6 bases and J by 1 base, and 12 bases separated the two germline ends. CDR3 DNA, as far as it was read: TGTGCCAGCAGACCTTCACAGGGGAACACTGAA. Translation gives CASRPSQGNTE. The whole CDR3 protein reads CASRPSQGNTEAFF. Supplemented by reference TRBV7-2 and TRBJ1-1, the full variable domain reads GAGVSQSPSNKVTEKGKDVELRCDPISGHTALYWYRQSLGQGLEFLIYFQGNSAPDKSGLPSDRFSAERTGGSVSTLTIQRTQQEDSAVYLCASRPSQGNTEAFFGQGTRLTVV.

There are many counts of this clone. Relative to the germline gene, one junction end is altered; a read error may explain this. CDR3 region: CASSQWATGDGNTIYF. The CDR3 bases that were read are TGCGCCAGCAGCCAATGGGCGACAGGGGATGGAAACACC. The chain has TRBV4-2 and TRBJ1-3, with 8 bases fitting TRBD1. The read falls 3 residues short of the CDR3 end, and the missing part is taken from the germline J gene. The CDR3 covers 16 residues. The germline CDR1 and CDR2 sequences are LGHNA and YNFKEQ.

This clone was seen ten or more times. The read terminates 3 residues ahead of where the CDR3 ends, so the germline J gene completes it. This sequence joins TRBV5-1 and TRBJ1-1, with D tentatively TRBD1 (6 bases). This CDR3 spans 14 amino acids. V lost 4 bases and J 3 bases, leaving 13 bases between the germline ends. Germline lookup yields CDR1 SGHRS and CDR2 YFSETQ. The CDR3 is CASSREGGDTEAFF. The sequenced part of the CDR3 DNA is TGCGCCAGCAGCCGAGAGGGGGGGGACACTGAA.

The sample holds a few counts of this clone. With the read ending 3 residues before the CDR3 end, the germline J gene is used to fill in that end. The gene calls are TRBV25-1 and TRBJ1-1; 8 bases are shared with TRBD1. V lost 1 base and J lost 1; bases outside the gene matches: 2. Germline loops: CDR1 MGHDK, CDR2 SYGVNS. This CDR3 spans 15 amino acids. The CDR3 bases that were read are TGTGCCAGCAGTGAATTCACAGGGGGGAACACTGAA. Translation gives CASSEFTGGNTE. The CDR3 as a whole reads CASSEFTGGNTEAFF.

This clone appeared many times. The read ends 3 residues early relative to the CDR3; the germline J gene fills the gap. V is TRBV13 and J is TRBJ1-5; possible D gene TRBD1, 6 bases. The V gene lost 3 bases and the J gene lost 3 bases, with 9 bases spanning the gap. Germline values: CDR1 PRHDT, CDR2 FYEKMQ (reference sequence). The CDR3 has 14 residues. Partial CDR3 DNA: TGTGCCAGCAGCTTGGGGGGGCTCAATCAGCCC. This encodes CASSLGGLNQP. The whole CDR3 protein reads CASSLGGLNQPQHF.

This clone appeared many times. The part of the CDR3 DNA that was read is TGCGCCAGCAGTCCGTCAGGGGGGTACGAG. Protein sequence: CASSPSGGYE. The whole CDR3 protein is CASSPSGGYEQYF. This sequence joins TRBV5-1 and TRBJ2-7; possibly TRBD1 for D (7 bases). With the read ending 3 residues before the CDR3 end, the germline J gene is used to fill in that end. The CDR3 contains 13 residues. Trimming took off 5 bases at V and 4 bases at J, with 13 bases between the two ends. Per germline, CDR1 SGHRS and CDR2 YFSETQ.

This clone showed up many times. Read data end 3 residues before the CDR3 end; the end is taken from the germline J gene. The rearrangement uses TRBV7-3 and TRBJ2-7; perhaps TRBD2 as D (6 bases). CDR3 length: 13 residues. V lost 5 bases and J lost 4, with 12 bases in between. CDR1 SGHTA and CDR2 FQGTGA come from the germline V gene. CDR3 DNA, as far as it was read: TGTGCCAGCAGCCTCGGGACTGCATACGAG. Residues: CASSLGTAYE. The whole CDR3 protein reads CASSLGTAYEQYF.

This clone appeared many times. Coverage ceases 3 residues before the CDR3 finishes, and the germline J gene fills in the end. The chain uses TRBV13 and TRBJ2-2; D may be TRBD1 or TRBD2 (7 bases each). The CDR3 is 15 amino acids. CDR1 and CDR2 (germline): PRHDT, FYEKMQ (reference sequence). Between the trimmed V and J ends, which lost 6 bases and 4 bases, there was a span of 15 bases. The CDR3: CASRGGGYGTGELFF. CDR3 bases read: TGTGCCAGCAGGGGAGGGGGCTATGGCACCGGGGAG.

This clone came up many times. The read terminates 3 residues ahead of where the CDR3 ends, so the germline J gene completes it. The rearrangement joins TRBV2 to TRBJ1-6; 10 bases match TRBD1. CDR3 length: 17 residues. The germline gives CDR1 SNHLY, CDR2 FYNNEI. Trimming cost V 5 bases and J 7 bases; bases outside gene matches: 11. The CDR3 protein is CASSTYGTGASNSPLHF. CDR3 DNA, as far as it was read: TGTGCCAGCAGTACCTACGGGACAGGGGCTTCGAATTCACCC. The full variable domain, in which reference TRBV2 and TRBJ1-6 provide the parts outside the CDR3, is EPEVTQTPSHQVTQMGQEVILRCVPISNHLYFYWYRQILGQKVEFLVSFYNNEISEKSEIFDDQFSVERPDGSNFTLKIRSTKLEDSAMYFCASSTYGTGASNSPLHFGNGTRLTVT.

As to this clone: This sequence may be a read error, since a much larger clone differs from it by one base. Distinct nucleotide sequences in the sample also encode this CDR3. The sequenced part of the CDR3 DNA is TGTGCCAGCAGCTCCTCAGGGGGAAACACG. Translating gives CASSSSGGNT. The CDR3 reads in full as CASSSSGGNTIYF. The chain joins TRBV5-6 to TRBJ1-3; 7 bases map to TRBD1. Sequencing ends 3 residues short of the CDR3 end; the germline J gene provides the rest. CDR1 is SGHDT and CDR2 is YYEEEE in the germline V gene. This CDR3 has 13 residues.

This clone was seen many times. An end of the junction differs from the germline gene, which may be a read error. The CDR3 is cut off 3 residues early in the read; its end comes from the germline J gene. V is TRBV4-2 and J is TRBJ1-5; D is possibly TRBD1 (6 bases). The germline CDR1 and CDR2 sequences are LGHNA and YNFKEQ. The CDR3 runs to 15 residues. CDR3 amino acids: CASSQDRQVNQPQHF. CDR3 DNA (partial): TGCGCCAGCAGCCAAGACCGACAGGTCAATCAGCCC.

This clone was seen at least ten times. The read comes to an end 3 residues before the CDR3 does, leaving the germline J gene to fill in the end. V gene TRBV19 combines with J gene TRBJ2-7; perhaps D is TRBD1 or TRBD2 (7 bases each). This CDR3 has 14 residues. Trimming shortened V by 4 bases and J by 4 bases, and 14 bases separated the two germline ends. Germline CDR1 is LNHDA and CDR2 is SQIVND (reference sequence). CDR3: CASSTRQGGYEQYF. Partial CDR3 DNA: TGTGCCAGTAGTACCAGACAGGGAGGGTACGAG.

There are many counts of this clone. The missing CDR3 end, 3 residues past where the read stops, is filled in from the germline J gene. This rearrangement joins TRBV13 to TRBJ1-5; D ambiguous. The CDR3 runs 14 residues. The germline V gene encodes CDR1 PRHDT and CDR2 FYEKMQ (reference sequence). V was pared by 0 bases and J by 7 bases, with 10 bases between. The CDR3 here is CASSLGAREQPQHF. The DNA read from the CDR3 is TGTGCCAGCAGCTTAGGGGCCAGAGAACAGCCC.

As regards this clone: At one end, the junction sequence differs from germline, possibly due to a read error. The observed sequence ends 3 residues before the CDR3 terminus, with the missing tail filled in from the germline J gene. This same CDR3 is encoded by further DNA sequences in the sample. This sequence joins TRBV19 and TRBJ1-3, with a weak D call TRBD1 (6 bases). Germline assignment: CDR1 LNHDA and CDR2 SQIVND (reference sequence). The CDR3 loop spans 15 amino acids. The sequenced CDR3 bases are TGTGCCAGTAGTATAGATCGGACAGCTGGAAACACA. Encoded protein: CASSIDRTAGNT. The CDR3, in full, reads CASSIDRTAGNTIYF.

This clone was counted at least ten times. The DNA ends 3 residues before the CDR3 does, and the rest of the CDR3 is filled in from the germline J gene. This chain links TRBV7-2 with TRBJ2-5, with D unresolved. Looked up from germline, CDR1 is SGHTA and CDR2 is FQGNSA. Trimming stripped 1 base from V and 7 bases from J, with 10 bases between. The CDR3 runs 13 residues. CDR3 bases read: TGTGCCAGCAGCTTAGAGCAGCGAAGGACC. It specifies CASSLEQRRT. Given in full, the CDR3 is CASSLEQRRTQYF.

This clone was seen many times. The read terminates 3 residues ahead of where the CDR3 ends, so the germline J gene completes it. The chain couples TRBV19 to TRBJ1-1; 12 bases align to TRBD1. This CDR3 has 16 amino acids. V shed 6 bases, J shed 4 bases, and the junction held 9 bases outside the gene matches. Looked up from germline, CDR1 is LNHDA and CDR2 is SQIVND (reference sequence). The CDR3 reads CASSGTGGGGVTEAFF. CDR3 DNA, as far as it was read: TGTGCCAGTAGCGGGACAGGGGGCGGAGGGGTCACTGAA.

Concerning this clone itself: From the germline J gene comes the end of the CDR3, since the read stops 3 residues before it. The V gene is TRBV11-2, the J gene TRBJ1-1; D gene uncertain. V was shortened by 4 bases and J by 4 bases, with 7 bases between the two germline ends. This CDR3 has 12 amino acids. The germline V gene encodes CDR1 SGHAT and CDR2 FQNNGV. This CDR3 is CASSSPGTEAFF. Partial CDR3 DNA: TGTGCCAGCAGCTCCCCCGGCACTGAA. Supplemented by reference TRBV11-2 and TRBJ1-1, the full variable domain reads EAGVAQSPRYKIIEKRQSVAFWCNPISGHATLYWYQQILGQGPKLLIQFQNNGVVDDSQLPKDRFSAERLKGVDSTLKIQPAKLEDSAVYLCASSSPGTEAFFGQGTRLTVV.

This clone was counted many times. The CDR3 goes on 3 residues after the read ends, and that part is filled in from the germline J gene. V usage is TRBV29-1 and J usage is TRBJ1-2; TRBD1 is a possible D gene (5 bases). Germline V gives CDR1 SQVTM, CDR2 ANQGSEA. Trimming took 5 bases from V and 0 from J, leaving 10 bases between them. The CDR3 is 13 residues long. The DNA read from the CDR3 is TGCAGCGTTCCGACAGAGTCTAACTATGGC. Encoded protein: CSVPTESNYG. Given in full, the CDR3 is CSVPTESNYGYTF.

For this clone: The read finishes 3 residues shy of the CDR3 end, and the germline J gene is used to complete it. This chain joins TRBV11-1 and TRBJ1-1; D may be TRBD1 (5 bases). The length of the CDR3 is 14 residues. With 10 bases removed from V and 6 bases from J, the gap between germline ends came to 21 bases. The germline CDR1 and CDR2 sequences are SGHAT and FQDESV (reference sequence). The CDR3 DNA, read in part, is TGTGCCACGCCCGTGTACGAGGGGCAAGCTGAA. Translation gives CATPVYEGQAE. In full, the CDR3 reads CATPVYEGQAEAFF.